Here is one T cell receptor beta chain with its context. The V gene end was trimmed by 4 bases and the J gene end by 5 bases; junction bases not matched to a gene: 8. This CDR3 spans 15 amino acids. Germline values: CDR1 MGHRA, CDR2 YSYEKL. The entry originates in a study of shared clonotypes between healthy human individuals. Positive CCR7 selection of CD45RO-negative cells yielded the naive CD8 cells, and terminally differentiated effector memory CD45RA+ cells were excluded. Clones were sequenced by immunoSEQ multiplex PCR, and TCRdb holds only the in-frame ones, with some missing. This repertoire shows more than 550,000 clones, under 95% found once; its top ten account for 24%.

Source material: naive CD8+ T cells sorted from blood. The receptor's source is a man aged 25-45 years in good health. This chain uses TRBV4-1 with TRBJ1-5, with TRBD1 identical over 7 bases. The CDR3 DNA reads TGCGCCAGCAGCCCGACCGGGACAGAATATCAGCCCCAGCATTTT. The encoded protein is CASSPTGTEYQPQHF.